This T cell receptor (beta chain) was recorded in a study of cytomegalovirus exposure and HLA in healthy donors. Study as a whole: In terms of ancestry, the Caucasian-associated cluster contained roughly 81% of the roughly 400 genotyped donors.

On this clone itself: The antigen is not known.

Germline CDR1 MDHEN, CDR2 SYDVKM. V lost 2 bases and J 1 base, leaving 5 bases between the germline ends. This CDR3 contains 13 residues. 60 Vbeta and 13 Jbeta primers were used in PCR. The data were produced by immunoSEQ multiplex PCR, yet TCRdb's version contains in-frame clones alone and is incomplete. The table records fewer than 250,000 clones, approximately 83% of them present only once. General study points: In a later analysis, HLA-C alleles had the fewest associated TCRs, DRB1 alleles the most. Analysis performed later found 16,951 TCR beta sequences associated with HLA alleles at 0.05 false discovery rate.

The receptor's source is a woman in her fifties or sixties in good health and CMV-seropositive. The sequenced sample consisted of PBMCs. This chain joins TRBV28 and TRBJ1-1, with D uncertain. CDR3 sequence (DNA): TGTGCCAGCAGTTTACCCAGGAACACTGAAGCTTTCTTT. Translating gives CASSLPRNTEAFF.